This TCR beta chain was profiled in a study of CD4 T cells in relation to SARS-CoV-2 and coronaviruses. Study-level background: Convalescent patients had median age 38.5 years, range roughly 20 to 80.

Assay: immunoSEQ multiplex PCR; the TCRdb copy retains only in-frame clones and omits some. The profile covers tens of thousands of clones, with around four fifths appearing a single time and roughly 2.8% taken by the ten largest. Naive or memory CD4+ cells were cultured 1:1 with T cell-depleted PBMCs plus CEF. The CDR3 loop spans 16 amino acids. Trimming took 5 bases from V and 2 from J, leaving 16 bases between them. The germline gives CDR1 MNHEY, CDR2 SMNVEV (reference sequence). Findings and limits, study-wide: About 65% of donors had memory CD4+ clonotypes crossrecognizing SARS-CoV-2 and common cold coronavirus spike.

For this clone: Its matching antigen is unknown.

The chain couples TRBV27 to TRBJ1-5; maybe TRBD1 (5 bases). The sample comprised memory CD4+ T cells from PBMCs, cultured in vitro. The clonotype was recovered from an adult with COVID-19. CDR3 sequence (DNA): TGTGCCAGCAGTCGAAACCTGAAAGGGGGCAATCAGCCCCAGCATTTT. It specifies CASSRNLKGGNQPQHF.